These 20 T cell receptor beta chains originate from one sample sequenced in a study of shared clonotypes between healthy human individuals. Assay: immunoSEQ multiplex PCR; the TCRdb copy retains only in-frame clones and omits some. The table has over 2 million clones, approximately 95% seen once. CD8 cells classed as naive were CD45RO-negative and positively selected for CCR7, excluding terminally differentiated effector memory CD45RA+ cells. What was sequenced was naive CD8+ T cells sorted from blood. These receptors were collected from a man younger than 30 in good health.

J is TRBJ1-1 and V is TRBV7-3, with D tentatively TRBD1 (5 bases). V was cut by 4 bases and J by 1 base, with 13 bases left in between. This CDR3 region has 15 residues. The V gene's germline CDR1 is SGHTA and CDR2 FQGTGA. The CDR3 protein is CASSSGPGQNTEAFF. The CDR3 bases are TGTGCCAGCAGCTCCGGTCCAGGACAGAACACTGAAGCTTTCTTT.

The chain recombines TRBV5-6 with TRBJ1-3, with 8 bases identical to TRBD1. With 0 bases clipped from V and 2 bases from J, the junction kept 1 base outside the gene matches. CDR1 and CDR2 from the germline V gene are SGHDT and YYEEEE. This CDR3 is built from 15 residues. CDR3 sequence (DNA): TGTGCCAGCAGCTTGGCGACAGGGGCTGGAAACACCATATATTTT. Amino acid sequence: CASSLATGAGNTIYF. Based on the CDR3 plus reference TRBV5-6 and TRBJ1-3, the full variable domain is DAGVTQSPTHLIKTRGQQVTLRCSPKSGHDTVSWYQQALGQGPQFIFQYYEEEERQRGNFPDRFSGHQFPNYSSELNVNALLLGDSALYLCASSLATGAGNTIYFGEGSWLTVV.

This chain joins TRBV10-3 and TRBJ2-5; the match to TRBD2 covers 8 bases. This CDR3 has 16 amino acids. The V segment lost 0 bases and the J segment 4 bases; nucleotides outside the gene matches: 7. CDR1 ENHRY and CDR2 SYGVKD come from the germline V gene. CDR3 DNA sequence: TGTGCCATCAGTGAGTCGACGTCTAGCGGGTTAGAGACCCAGTACTTC. Its translation: CAISESTSSGLETQYF.

The rearrangement uses TRBV10-1 and TRBJ2-3, with a possible D match to TRBD2 (5 bases). The CDR3 loop spans 13 amino acids. Trimming took off 3 bases at V and 1 base at J, with 5 bases between the two ends. Germline CDR1 reads WNHNN; CDR2 reads SYGVQD (reference sequence). The CDR3 sequence: CASSDGGTDTQYF. CDR3 nucleotide sequence: TGCGCCAGCAGTGACGGGGGCACAGATACGCAGTATTTT.

The CDR3 sequence is CATQPGLSSYEQYF. The CDR3 bases are TGTGCCACACAACCGGGACTCAGCTCCTACGAGCAGTACTTC. The V and J genes are TRBV7-6 and TRBJ2-7; a possible D gene is TRBD2 (6 bases). V was clipped by 10 bases and J by 0 bases, with 16 bases between them. Germline CDR1 is SGHVS and CDR2 is FNYEAQ. The CDR3 has 14 residues.

This rearrangement joins TRBV4-1 to TRBJ2-7, with 7 bases that match TRBD1. The CDR3 has 16 residues. Germline assignment: CDR1 MGHRA and CDR2 YSYEKL. V shed 4 bases, J shed 0 bases, and the junction held 9 bases outside the gene matches. The CDR3 nucleotides read TGCGCCAGCAGCCCCCTACCGACAGGGAGCTCCTACGAGCAGTACTTC. The encoded protein is CASSPLPTGSSYEQYF.

A note on this clone: This may be a read error, as it is one base from a much larger clone. The gene calls are TRBV5-1 and TRBJ2-5; D may correspond to TRBD1 or TRBD2 (5 bases each). Trimming cost V 4 bases and J 1 base, with 8 bases left between them. Germline loops: CDR1 SGHRS, CDR2 YFSETQ. The CDR3 is 13 residues long. The CDR3 here is CASSPGLQETQYF. In DNA, the CDR3 is TGCGCCAGCAGCCCGGGGCTCCAAGAGACCCAGTACTTC.

This clone was observed once. This CDR3 is also generated by other DNA sequences in the sample. The chain is built from TRBV5-6 and TRBJ1-5, with D unresolved. The CDR3 runs to 14 residues. Trimming pared 1 base from V and 2 bases from J, leaving 7 bases between. In germline, CDR1 is SGHDT, CDR2 YYEEEE. CDR3 protein: CASSLRWGNQPQHF. The CDR3 bases are TGTGCCAGCAGCTTGCGCTGGGGCAATCAGCCCCAGCATTTT.

V usage is TRBV25-1 and J usage is TRBJ2-7; D remains unclear. The length of the CDR3 is 13 residues. Looked up from germline, CDR1 is MGHDK and CDR2 is SYGVNS. The V end was cut by 4 bases, the J end by 6 bases, with 13 bases between. The CDR3 reads CASSATATGEQYF. In DNA form, the CDR3 reads TGTGCCAGCAGTGCTACGGCTACGGGCGAGCAGTACTTC.

The chain links TRBV4-1 to TRBJ2-7, with D perhaps assigned TRBD1 or TRBD2 (6 bases each). The CDR3 contains 17 residues. CDR1 is MGHRA, CDR2 YSYEKL, per germline. V lost 3 bases and J lost 1, with 19 bases in between. This CDR3 is CASSQRGGAGASYEQYF. The CDR3 DNA reads as TGCGCCAGCAGCCAGCGAGGAGGGGCAGGGGCTTCCTACGAGCAGTACTTC.

The gene calls are TRBV4-3 and TRBJ2-7; 7 bases map to TRBD1. The CDR3 is 16 residues long. V dropped 0 bases and J dropped 5; count of bases not matched to a gene: 10. Germline CDR1 reads LGHNA; CDR2 reads YSLEER. The CDR3 loop reads CASSQEDRVLGNEQYF. CDR3 DNA: TGCGCCAGCAGCCAAGAAGACAGGGTCCTCGGGAACGAGCAGTACTTC.

Note on this clone: In the same sample, other DNA sequences code for this CDR3. The CDR3 DNA reads TGTGCCAGCAGCGTAGGATCGGACAGGGTTTACGAGCAGTACTTC. This gives the protein CASSVGSDRVYEQYF. This rearrangement joins TRBV9 to TRBJ2-7, with 8 bases identical to TRBD1. CDR1 is SGDLS and CDR2 is YYNGEE in the germline V gene. After removal of 0 bases from V and 4 bases from J, the junction contained 6 bases not matched to a gene. This CDR3 comprises 15 residues.

V and J are TRBV30 and TRBJ1-2, with a possible D match to TRBD1 (6 bases). Trimming cost V 3 bases and J 0 bases, with 20 bases left between them. The CDR3 totals 17 residues. Germline V gene lookup returns CDR1 GTSNPN and CDR2 SVGIG (reference sequence). Written as DNA, the CDR3 is TGTGCCTGGAGACACCTCGAGCACAGGGCCGCTAACTATGGCTACACCTTC. Its translation is CAWRHLEHRAANYGYTF.

The chain employs TRBV9 and TRBJ2-6, with D tentatively TRBD2 (5 bases). This CDR3 region has 18 residues. Germline CDR1 SGDLS, CDR2 YYNGEE. V gave up 4 bases and J gave up 2 bases, with 19 bases separating them. CDR3 bases: TGTGCCAGCAGCTCTCAGGCGGGCGCCGAAGCTGGGGCCAACGTCCTGACTTTC. It codes for CASSSQAGAEAGANVLTF. Complete variable domain (other parts from reference TRBV9 and TRBJ2-6): DSGVTQTPKHLITATGQRVTLRCSPRSGDLSVYWYQQSLDQGLQFLIQYYNGEERAKGNILERFSAQQFPDLHSELNLSSLELGDSALYFCASSSQAGAEAGANVLTFGAGSRLTVL.

Comment on this clone: At one boundary the junction diverges from the germline segment, which might be a read error. V gene TRBV7-7 combines with J gene TRBJ2-5, with D perhaps TRBD1 (6 bases). CDR3 length equals 14 residues. From germline, CDR1 is SSHAT and CDR2 FNYEAQ (reference sequence). The CDR3 DNA is TGTGCTAGCAGCCGAAATCAGGGGCAAGAGACCCAGTACTTC. This encodes CASSRNQGQETQYF.

This chain uses TRBV20-1 with TRBJ2-2; the D is unclear. CDR1 is DFQATT and CDR2 is SNEGSKA in the germline V gene (reference sequence). V was clipped by 3 bases and J by 6 bases, with 5 bases between them. The CDR3 is 11 amino acids. CDR3 nucleotide sequence: TGCAGTGCTAGGTTCGCCGGGGAGCTGTTTTTT. Its translation is CSARFAGELFF.

The rearrangement uses TRBV30 and TRBJ2-7, with TRBD2 identical over 7 bases. The germline V gene encodes CDR1 GTSNPN and CDR2 SVGIG (reference sequence). V lost 0 bases to trimming and J lost 0 bases; unmatched junction nucleotides: 5. The CDR3 runs 15 residues. CDR3 in amino acids: CAWSVGGSSSYEQYF. CDR3 coding DNA: TGTGCCTGGAGTGTCGGCGGGAGTAGCTCCTACGAGCAGTACTTC.

As concerns this clone: Other DNA sequences in the same sample also yield this CDR3. The rearrangement joins TRBV7-9 to TRBJ1-5; D call uncertain. The CDR3 spans 13 residues. The germline CDR1 and CDR2 sequences are SEHNR and FQNEAQ (reference sequence). Trimming shortened V by 6 bases and J by 1 base, and 7 bases separated the two germline ends. Here the CDR3 reads CASSPGSNQPQHF. CDR3 in DNA: TGTGCCAGCAGTCCCGGGAGCAATCAGCCCCAGCATTTT.

V and J are TRBV5-8 and TRBJ2-2, with 12 bases aligning to TRBD1. Germline CDR1 reads SGHTS; CDR2 reads YDEGEE. J gave up 6 bases and V 1 base, and 7 bases lay outside the gene matches. This CDR3 spans 17 amino acids. The CDR3 coding sequence is TGTGCCAGCAGCTTGATTGGGACAGGGGGCCTGGCCGGGGAGCTGTTTTTT. Residues: CASSLIGTGGLAGELFF.

The chain is built from TRBV19 and TRBJ2-1; D gene uncertain. Germline CDR1 reads LNHDA; CDR2 reads SQIVND (reference sequence). The CDR3 extends over 15 amino acids. V lost 1 base, J lost 0 bases, and 7 bases lay in between. The CDR3 sequence is CASSIVSRSYNEQFF. CDR3 sequence (DNA): TGTGCCAGTAGTATAGTCAGCCGCTCCTACAATGAGCAGTTCTTC.